The 16 T cell receptor beta chains in this list originate from one sample, sequenced in a study of control samples from healthy donors and cancer patients. The data were produced by immunoSEQ multiplex PCR, yet TCRdb's version contains in-frame clones alone and is incomplete. This table holds about 94,000 clones, 90% found once. Input material: blood. Receptors were obtained from a woman aged 18-29 years in good health.

The J gene is TRBJ1-3, the V gene TRBV3-1 (or the pseudogene TRBV3-2), with D uncertain. V was clipped by 0 bases and J by 0 bases, with 9 bases between them. This CDR3 spans 16 amino acids. Germline CDR1 is LGHDT and CDR2 is YNNKEL (reference sequence). The DNA of the CDR3 is TGTGCCAGCAGCCAAGAGGGCACCGCCTCTGGAAACACCATATATTTT. It encodes CASSQEGTASGNTIYF.

The gene calls are TRBV11-3 and TRBJ2-6; no clear D gene. V shed 1 base and J shed 4 bases, with 5 bases lying between them. CDR1 SGHNT and CDR2 YENEEA come from the germline V gene. The CDR3 extends over 14 amino acids. This CDR3 is CASSLGRGANVLTF. CDR3 DNA sequence: TGTGCCAGCAGCTTAGGGCGGGGGGCCAACGTCCTGACTTTC.

This rearrangement joins TRBV6-6 to TRBJ1-4, with 7 bases identical to TRBD1. The V gene's germline CDR1 is MNHNY and CDR2 SVGAGI (reference sequence). There are 15 residues in the CDR3. With V trimmed by 5 bases and J by 8 bases, 11 bases remained unmatched. The chain's CDR3 is CASSPPTGRGEKLFF. CDR3 sequence (DNA): TGTGCCAGCAGTCCCCCGACAGGGAGAGGGGAAAAACTGTTTTTT.

The chain has TRBV5-1 and TRBJ1-1, with D possibly TRBD1 on 6 matching bases. Germline CDR1 is SGHRS and CDR2 is YFSETQ. The ends were cut back, 2 bases at V and 8 bases at J, with 22 bases in the middle. CDR3 length: 16 amino acids. Here the CDR3 DNA reads TGCGCCAGCAGCTTTTCAAAGACAGGAAAGGTCGAAGAAGCTTTCTTT. Its protein product is CASSFSKTGKVEEAFF.

The rearrangement joins TRBV6-1 to TRBJ2-7; D is possibly TRBD1 (6 bases). V lost 3 bases to trimming and J lost 2 bases, with 17 bases between them. The CDR3 has 16 amino acids. Germline V gives CDR1 MNHNS, CDR2 SASEGT. CDR3: CASSEFGTRIPYEQYF. For the CDR3, the DNA is TGTGCCAGCAGTGAGTTTGGGACAAGGATTCCCTACGAGCAGTACTTC.

The gene calls are TRBV2 and TRBJ1-6; 9 bases line up with TRBD1. Germline CDR1 and CDR2: SNHLY and FYNNEI. The CDR3 has 13 amino acids. J lost 10 bases, V lost 7 bases, and 5 bases had no gene match. The CDR3 nucleotides read TGTGCCAGCATTCGGGACAGGGCATCACCCCTCCACTTT. Protein sequence: CASIRDRASPLHF.

The rearrangement links TRBV5-1 to TRBJ1-2, with 7 bases matching TRBD1. V was clipped by 7 bases and J by 8 bases; unmatched bases: 14. The CDR3 runs 14 residues. Germline CDR1 SGHRS, CDR2 YFSETQ. CDR3 in DNA: TGCGCCAGCCAACCCTCCGGACAGGTGGGGGGCTACACCTTC. This sequence encodes CASQPSGQVGGYTF.

The V call is TRBV10-3, the J call TRBJ1-2; perhaps TRBD1 as D (5 bases). The germline gives CDR1 ENHRY, CDR2 SYGVKD. The V gene lost 3 bases and the J gene lost 8 bases, with 13 bases spanning the gap. This CDR3 is built from 13 residues. In nucleotides, the CDR3 is TGTGCCATCAGTGAACCGGGGGGAGAGGGCTACACCTTC. Encoded protein: CAISEPGGEGYTF.

The chain has TRBV6-6 and TRBJ1-1; D is ambiguous. Trimming shortened V by 2 bases and J by 4 bases, and 14 bases separated the two germline ends. The CDR3 has 15 residues. The germline V gene encodes CDR1 MNHNY and CDR2 SVGAGI (reference sequence). The CDR3 DNA follows: TGTGCCAGCAGTTACCCCGGGGTCCGTGGCACTGAAGCTTTCTTT. Amino acid sequence: CASSYPGVRGTEAFF.

The gene calls are TRBV4-1 and TRBJ1-6; a possible D gene is TRBD1 (5 bases). V lost 1 base and J lost 0, with 16 bases in between. The CDR3 contains 19 residues. Germline lookup yields CDR1 MGHRA and CDR2 YSYEKL. In nucleotides, the CDR3 is TGCGCCAGCAGCCAAGCTCCTCAGGGTTTCGTCTCCTATAATTCACCCCTCCACTTT. Its translation: CASSQAPQGFVSYNSPLHF.

The chain has TRBV2 and TRBJ2-5; 14 nucleotides match TRBD2. V lost 1 base, J lost 5 bases, and 0 bases stayed unmatched. CDR1 and CDR2 from the germline V gene are SNHLY and FYNNEI. The CDR3 loop spans 15 amino acids. The CDR3 nucleotides read TGTGCCAGCAGTGAAGGGACTAGCGGGGGGGAGACCCAGTACTTC. Encoded protein: CASSEGTSGGETQYF.

The chain uses TRBV28 and TRBJ1-1; a possible D gene is TRBD1 (5 bases). Trimming cost V 4 bases and J 0 bases, with 18 bases left between them. Germline CDR1 MDHEN, CDR2 SYDVKM. This CDR3 has 17 residues. Written as DNA, the CDR3 is TGTGCCAGCAGTTCATCTGCCGGGGCAGCCTTGAACACTGAAGCTTTCTTT. Protein: CASSSSAGAALNTEAFF.

The chain joins TRBV12-3 or TRBV12-4 to TRBJ1-5, with no clear D. The CDR3 has 12 amino acids. Trimming took off 4 bases at V and 6 bases at J, with 7 bases between the two ends. The CDR3 DNA reads as TGTGCCAGCAGTTCAGGAATTCAGCCCCAGCATTTT. Protein product: CASSSGIQPQHF.

The V gene is TRBV19, the J gene TRBJ2-3, with 7 bases aligning to TRBD1. The CDR3 loop spans 14 amino acids. Looked up from germline, CDR1 is LNHDA and CDR2 is SQIVND (reference sequence). The V and J ends lost 4 bases and 6 bases, in that order; junction bases with no gene match: 7. Written as DNA, the CDR3 is TGTGCCAGTAGTACGACAGGGCGTTGGGATACGCAGTATTTT. This codes for CASSTTGRWDTQYF.

The J gene is TRBJ2-3, the V gene TRBV13; D not resolved. This CDR3 has 13 residues. Trimming left V 8 bases short and J 6 bases short, with 15 bases between. CDR1 and CDR2 from the germline V gene are PRHDT and FYEKMQ (reference sequence). The CDR3 is CASAQLLKDTQYF. CDR3 in DNA: TGTGCCAGCGCTCAACTCCTGAAGGATACGCAGTATTTT.

V is TRBV12-3 or TRBV12-4 and J is TRBJ1-1, with D possibly being TRBD1 (5 bases). The CDR3 extends over 13 amino acids. V was cut by 7 bases and J by 4 bases, with 13 bases left in between. The CDR3: CASTLGLSTEAFF. In nucleotides, the CDR3 is TGTGCCAGCACCCTGGGACTTAGCACTGAAGCTTTCTTT.